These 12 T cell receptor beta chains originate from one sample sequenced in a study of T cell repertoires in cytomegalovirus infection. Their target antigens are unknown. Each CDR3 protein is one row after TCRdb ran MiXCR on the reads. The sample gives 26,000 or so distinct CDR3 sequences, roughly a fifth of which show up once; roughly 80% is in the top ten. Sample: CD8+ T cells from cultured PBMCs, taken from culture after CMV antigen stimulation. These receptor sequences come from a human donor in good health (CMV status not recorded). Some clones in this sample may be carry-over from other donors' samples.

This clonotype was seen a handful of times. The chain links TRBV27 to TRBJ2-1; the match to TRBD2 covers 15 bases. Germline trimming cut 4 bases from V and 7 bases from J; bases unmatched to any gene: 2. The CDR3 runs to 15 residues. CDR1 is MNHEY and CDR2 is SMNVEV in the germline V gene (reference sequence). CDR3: CASSSGTSGRNEQFF. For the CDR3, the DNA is TGTGCCAGCAGTTCCGGGACTAGCGGGAGGAATGAGCAGTTCTTC.

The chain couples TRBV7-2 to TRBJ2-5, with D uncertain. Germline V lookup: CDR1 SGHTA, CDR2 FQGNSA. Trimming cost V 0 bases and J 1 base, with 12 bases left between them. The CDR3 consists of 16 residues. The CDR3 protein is CASSLASVAAQETQYF. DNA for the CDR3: TGTGCCAGCAGCTTAGCGTCCGTGGCGGCCCAAGAGACCCAGTACTTC.

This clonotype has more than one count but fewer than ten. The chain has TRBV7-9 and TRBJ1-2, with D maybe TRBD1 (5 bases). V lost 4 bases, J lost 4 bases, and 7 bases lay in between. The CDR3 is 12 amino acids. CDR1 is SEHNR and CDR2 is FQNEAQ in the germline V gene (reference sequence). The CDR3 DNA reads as TGTGCCAGCAGCTCAGGGCCCTATGGCTACACCTTC. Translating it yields CASSSGPYGYTF.

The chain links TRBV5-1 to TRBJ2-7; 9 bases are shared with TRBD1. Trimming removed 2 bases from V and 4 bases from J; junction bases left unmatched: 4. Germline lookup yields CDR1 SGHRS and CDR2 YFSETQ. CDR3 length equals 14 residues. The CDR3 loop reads CASSFGQGPYEQYF. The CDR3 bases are TGCGCCAGCAGCTTCGGACAGGGGCCGTACGAGCAGTACTTC.

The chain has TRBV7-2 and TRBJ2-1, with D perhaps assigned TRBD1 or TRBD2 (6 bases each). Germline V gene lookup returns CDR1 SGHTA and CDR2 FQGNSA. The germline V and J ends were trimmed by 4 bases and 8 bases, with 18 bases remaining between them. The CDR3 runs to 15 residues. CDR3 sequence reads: CASSSFPSGGYEQFF. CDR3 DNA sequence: TGTGCCAGCAGCTCTTTCCCCTCCGGGGGCTATGAGCAGTTCTTC.

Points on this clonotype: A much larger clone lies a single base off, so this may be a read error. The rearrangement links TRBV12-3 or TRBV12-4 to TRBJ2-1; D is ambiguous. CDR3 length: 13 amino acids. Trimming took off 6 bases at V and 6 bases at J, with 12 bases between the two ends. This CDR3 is CASRNTWGNEQFF. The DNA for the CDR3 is TGTGCCAGCAGAAACACATGGGGCAATGAGCAGTTCTTC.

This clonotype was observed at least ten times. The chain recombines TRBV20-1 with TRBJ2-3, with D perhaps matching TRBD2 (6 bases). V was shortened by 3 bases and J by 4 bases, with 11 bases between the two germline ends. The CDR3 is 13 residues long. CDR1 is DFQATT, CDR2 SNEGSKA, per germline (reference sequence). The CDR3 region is CSARMDYPDTQYF. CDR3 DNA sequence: TGCAGTGCTAGGATGGACTATCCAGATACGCAGTATTTT.

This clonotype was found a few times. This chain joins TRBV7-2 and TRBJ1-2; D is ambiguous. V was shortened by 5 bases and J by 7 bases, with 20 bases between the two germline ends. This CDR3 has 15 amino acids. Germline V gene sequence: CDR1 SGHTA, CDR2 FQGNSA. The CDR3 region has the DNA TGTGCCAGCAGCCCCCCCGGAAGGTGGGAGGGTGGCTACACCTTC. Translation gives CASSPPGRWEGGYTF.

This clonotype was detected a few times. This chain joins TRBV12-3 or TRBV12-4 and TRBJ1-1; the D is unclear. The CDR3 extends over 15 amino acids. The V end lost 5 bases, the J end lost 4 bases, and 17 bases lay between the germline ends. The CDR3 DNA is TGTGCCAGCAGTCCGGGCCCCGCTTTGGGCACTGAAGCTTTCTTT. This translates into CASSPGPALGTEAFF.

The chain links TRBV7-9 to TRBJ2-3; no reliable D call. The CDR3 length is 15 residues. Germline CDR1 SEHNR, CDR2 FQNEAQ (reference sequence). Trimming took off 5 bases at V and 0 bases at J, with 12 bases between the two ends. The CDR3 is CASSQDWKSTDTQYF. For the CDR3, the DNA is TGTGCCAGCAGCCAAGACTGGAAGAGCACAGATACGCAGTATTTT.

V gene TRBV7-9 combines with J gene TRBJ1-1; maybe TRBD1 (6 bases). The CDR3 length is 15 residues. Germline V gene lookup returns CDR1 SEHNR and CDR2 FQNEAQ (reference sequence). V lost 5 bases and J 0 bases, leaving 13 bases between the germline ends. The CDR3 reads CASSRRGGVNTEAFF. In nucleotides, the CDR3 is TGTGCCAGCAGCCGGAGGGGGGGCGTGAACACTGAAGCTTTCTTT.

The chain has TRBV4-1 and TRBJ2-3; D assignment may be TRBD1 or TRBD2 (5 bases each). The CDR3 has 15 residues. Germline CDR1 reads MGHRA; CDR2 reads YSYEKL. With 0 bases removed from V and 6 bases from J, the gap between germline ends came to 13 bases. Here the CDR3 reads CASSQEWGMKDTQYF. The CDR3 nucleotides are TGCGCCAGCAGCCAAGAGTGGGGGATGAAGGATACGCAGTATTTT.